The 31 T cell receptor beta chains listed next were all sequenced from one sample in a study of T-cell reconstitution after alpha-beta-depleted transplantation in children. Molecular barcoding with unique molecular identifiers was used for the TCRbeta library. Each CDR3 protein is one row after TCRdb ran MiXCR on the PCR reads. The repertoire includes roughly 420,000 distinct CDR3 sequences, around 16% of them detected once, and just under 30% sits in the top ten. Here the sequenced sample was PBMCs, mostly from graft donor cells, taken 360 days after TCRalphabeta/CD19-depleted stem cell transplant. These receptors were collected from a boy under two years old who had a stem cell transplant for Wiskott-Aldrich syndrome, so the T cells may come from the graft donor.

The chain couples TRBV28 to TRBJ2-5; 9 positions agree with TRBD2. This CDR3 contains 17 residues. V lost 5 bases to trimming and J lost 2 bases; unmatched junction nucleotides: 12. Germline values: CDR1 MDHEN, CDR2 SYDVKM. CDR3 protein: CASSPPSGGPAQETQYF. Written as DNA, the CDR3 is TGTGCCAGCAGTCCCCCAAGCGGGGGGCCAGCACAAGAGACCCAGTACTTC.

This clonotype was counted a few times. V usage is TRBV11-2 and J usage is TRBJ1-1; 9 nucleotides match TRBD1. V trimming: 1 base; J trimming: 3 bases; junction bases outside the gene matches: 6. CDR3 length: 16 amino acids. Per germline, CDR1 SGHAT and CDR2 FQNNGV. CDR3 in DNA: TGTGCCAGCAGCTTAGGAGAAACAGGGGGCTACACTGAAGCTTTCTTT. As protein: CASSLGETGGYTEAFF.

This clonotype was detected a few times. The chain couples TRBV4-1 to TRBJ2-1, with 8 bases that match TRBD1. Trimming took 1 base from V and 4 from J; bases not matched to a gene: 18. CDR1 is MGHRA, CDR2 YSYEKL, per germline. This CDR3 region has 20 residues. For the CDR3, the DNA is TGCGCCAGCAGCCAAGTCCTTCGGCCCGAAAGGACAGGGCCGTACAATGAGCAGTTCTTC. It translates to CASSQVLRPERTGPYNEQFF.

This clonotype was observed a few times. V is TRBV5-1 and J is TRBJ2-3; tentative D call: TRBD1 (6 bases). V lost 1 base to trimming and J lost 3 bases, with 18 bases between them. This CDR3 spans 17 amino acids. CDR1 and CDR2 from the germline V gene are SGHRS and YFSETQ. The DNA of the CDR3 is TGCGCCAGCAGCTTGCCTCCAAGGCAGGGGTTAACAGATACGCAGTATTTT. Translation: CASSLPPRQGLTDTQYF.

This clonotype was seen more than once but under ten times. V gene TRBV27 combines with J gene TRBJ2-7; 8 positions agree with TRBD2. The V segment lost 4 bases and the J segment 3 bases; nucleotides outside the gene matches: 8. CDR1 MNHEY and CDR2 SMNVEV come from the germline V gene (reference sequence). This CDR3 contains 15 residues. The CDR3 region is CASSSLGRVNYEQYF. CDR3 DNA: TGTGCCAGCAGTTCCCTCGGGAGGGTAAACTACGAGCAGTACTTC.

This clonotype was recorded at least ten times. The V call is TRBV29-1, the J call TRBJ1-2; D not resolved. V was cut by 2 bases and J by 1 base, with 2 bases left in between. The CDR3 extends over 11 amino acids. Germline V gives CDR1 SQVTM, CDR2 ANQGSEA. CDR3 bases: TGCAGCGTTGAATTTAACTATGGCTACACCTTC. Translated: CSVEFNYGYTF.

CDR3: CAIKGLASNTGELFF. The CDR3 DNA follows: TGTGCCATTAAGGGACTAGCGTCTAACACCGGGGAGCTGTTTTTT. V is TRBV12-3 or TRBV12-4 and J is TRBJ2-2; TRBD2 aligns across 10 bases. The ends lost 10 bases at V and 2 bases at J; junction bases unmatched: 7. The CDR3 contains 15 residues.

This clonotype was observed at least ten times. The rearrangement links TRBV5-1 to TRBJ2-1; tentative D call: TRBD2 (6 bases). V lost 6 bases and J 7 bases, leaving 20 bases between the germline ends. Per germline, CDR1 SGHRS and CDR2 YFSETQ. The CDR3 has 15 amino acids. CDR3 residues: CASTLTGGRENEQFF. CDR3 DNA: TGCGCCAGCACCTTAACAGGAGGGAGAGAAAATGAGCAGTTCTTC.

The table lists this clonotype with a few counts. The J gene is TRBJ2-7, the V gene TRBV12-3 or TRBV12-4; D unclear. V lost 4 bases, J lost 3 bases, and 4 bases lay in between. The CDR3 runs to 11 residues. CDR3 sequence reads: CASSSDYEQYF. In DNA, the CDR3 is TGTGCCAGCAGTTCGGACTACGAGCAGTACTTC.

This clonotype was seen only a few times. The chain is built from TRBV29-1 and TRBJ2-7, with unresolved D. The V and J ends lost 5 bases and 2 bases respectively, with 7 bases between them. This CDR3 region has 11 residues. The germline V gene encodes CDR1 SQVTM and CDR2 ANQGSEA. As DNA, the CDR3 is TGCAGCGTTTCCCGGACCTACGAGCAGTACTTC. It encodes CSVSRTYEQYF.

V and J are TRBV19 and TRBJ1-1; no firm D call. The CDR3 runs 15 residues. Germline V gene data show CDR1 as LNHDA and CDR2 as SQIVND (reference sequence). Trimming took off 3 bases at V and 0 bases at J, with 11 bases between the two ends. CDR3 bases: TGTGCCAGTAGTATCAACAGTTTTATGAACACTGAAGCTTTCTTT. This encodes CASSINSFMNTEAFF.

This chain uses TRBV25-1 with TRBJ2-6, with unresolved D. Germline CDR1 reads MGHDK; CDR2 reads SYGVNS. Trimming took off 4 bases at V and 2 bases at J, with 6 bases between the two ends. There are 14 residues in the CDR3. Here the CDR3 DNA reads TGTGCCAGCAGTGCCCGTACTGGGGCCAACGTCCTGACTTTC. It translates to CASSARTGANVLTF.

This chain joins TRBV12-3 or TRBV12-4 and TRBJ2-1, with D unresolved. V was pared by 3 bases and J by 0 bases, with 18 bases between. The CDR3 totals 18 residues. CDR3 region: CASSFTNPGYRSYNEQFF. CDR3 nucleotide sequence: TGTGCCAGCAGTTTTACCAACCCAGGATACCGCTCCTACAATGAGCAGTTCTTC.

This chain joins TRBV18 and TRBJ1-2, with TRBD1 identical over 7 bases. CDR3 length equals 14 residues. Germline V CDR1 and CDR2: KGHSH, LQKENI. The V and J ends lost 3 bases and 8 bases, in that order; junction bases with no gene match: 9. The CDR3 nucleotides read TGTGCCAGCTCACCTCCGGGACAGACTACGGGCTACACCTTC. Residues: CASSPPGQTTGYTF.

The DNA for the CDR3 is TGTGCCAGCAGGACACGCAACGTCCTGACTTTC. Its translation is CASRTRNVLTF. The chain recombines TRBV27 with TRBJ2-6; D unclear. Germline assignment: CDR1 MNHEY and CDR2 SMNVEV (reference sequence). The V end lost 6 bases, the J end lost 9 bases, and 6 bases lay between the germline ends. The CDR3 has 11 amino acids.

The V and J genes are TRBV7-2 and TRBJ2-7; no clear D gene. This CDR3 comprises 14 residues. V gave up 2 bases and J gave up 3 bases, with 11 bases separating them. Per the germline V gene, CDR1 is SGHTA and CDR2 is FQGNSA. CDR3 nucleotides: TGTGCCAGCAGCTTATACGGCAGAGGCTACGAGCAGTACTTC. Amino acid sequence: CASSLYGRGYEQYF.

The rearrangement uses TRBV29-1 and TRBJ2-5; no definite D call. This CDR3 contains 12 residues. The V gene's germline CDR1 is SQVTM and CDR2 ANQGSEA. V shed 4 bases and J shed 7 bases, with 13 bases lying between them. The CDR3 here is CSVARRRSTQYF. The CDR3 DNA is TGCAGCGTTGCCCGCAGGCGATCGACCCAGTACTTC. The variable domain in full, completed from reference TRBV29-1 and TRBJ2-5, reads SAVISQKPSRDICQRGTSLTIQCQVDSQVTMMFWYRQQPGQSLTLIATANQGSEATYESGFVIDKFPISRPNLTFSTLTVSNMSPEDSSIYLCSVARRRSTQYFGPGTRLLVL.

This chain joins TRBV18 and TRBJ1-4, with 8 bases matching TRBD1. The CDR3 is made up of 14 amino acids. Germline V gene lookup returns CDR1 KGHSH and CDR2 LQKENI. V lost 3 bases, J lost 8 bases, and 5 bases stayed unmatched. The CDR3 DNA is TGTGCCAGCTCACCGACAGGGGTGGACGAAAAACTGTTTTTT. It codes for CASSPTGVDEKLFF.

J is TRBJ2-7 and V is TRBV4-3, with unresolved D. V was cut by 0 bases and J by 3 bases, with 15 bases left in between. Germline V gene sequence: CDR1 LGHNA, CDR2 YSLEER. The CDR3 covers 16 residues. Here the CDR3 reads CASSQDYRYSGYEQYF. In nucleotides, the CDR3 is TGCGCCAGCAGCCAAGATTACCGATACTCGGGCTACGAGCAGTACTTC.

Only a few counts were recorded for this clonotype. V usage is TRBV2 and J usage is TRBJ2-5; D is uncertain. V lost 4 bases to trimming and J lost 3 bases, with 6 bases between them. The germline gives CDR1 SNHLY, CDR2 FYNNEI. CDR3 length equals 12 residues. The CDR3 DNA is TGTGCCAGCAGTGTATTAGAAGAGACCCAGTACTTC. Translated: CASSVLEETQYF.

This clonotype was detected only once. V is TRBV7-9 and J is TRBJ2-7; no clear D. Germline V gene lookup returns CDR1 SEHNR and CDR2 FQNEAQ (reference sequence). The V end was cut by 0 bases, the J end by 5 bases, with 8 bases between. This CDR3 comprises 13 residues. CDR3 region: CASSLAPRNEQYF. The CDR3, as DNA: TGTGCCAGCAGCTTAGCCCCTAGGAACGAGCAGTACTTC.

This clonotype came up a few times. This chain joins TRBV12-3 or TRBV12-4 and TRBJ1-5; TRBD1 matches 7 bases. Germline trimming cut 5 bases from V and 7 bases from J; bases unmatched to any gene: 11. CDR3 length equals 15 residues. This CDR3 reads CASSPQGEVDQPQHF. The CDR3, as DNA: TGTGCCAGCAGTCCCCAGGGGGAGGTGGACCAGCCCCAGCATTTT.

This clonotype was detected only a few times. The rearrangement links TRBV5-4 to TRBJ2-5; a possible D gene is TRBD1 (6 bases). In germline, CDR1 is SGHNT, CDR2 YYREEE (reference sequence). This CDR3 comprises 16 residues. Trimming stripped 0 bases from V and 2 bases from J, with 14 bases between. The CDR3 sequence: CASSLDPTGGQETQYF. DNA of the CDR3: TGTGCCAGCAGCTTGGACCCGACAGGCGGGCAAGAGACCCAGTACTTC.

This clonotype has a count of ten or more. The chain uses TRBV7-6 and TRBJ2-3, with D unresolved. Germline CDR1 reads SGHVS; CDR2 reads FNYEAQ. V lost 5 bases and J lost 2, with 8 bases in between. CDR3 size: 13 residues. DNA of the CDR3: TGTGCCAGCAGCCCGCTCTACACAGATACGCAGTATTTT. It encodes CASSPLYTDTQYF.

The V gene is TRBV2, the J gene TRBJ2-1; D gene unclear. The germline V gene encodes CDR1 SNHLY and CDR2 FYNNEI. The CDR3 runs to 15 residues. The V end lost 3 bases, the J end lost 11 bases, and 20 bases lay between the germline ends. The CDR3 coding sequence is TGTGCCAGCAGTGAGTTCGGCAGAGTGGAGATGAAGCAGTTCTTC. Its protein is CASSEFGRVEMKQFF.

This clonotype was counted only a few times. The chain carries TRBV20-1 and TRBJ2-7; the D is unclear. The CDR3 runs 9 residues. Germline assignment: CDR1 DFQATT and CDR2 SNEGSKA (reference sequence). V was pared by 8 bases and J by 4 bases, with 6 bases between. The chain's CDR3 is CSRDYEQYF. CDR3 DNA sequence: TGCAGTAGGGATTACGAGCAGTACTTC.

The CDR3 nucleotides are TGCAGCGCTCCCGGGACACCTTCCTACGAGCAGTACTTC. Encoded protein: CSAPGTPSYEQYF. This chain uses TRBV20-1 with TRBJ2-7, with a possible D match to TRBD1 (6 bases). This CDR3 region has 13 residues. Germline V gene sequence: CDR1 DFQATT, CDR2 SNEGSKA (reference sequence).

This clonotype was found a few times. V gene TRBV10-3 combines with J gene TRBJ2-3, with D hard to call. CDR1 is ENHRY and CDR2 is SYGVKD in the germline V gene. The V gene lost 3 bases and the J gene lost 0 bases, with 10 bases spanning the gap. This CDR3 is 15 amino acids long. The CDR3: CAISDLQTSTDTQYF. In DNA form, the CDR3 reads TGTGCCATCAGTGACCTACAGACTAGCACAGATACGCAGTATTTT.

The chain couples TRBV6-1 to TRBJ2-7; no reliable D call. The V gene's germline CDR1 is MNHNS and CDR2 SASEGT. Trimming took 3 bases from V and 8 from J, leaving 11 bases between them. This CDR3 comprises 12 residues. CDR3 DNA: TGTGCCAGCAGTGAGCTGGCTCTCCAGCAGTACTTC. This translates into CASSELALQQYF.

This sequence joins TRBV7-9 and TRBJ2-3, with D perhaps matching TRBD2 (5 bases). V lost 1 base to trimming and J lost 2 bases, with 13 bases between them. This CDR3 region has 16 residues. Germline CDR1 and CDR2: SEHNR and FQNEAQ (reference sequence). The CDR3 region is CASSLGLAAYTDTQYF. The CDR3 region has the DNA TGTGCCAGCAGCTTAGGGCTAGCCGCCTACACAGATACGCAGTATTTT.

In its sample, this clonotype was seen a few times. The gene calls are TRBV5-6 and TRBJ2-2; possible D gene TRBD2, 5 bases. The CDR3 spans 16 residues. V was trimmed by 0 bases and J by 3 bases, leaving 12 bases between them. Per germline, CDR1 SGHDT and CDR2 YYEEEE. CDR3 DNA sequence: TGTGCCAGCAGCTTGGCCTTAGGACTCGACACCGGGGAGCTGTTTTTT. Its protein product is CASSLALGLDTGELFF.